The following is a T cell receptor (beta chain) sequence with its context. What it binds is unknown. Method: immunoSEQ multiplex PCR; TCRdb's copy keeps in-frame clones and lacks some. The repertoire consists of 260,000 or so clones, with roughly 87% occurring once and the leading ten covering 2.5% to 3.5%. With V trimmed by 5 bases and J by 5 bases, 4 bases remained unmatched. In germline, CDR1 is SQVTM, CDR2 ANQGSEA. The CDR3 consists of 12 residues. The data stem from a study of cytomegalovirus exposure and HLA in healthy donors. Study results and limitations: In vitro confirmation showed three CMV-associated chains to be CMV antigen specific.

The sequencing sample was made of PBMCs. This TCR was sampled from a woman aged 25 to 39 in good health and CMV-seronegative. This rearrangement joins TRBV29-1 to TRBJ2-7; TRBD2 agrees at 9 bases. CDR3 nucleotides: TGCAGCGTTTGGGCTAGCGGGAACGAGCAGTACTTC. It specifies CSVWASGNEQYF.